This TCR beta chain derives from a study of cytomegalovirus exposure and HLA in healthy donors. Primers for the PCR totalled 60 Vbeta and 13 Jbeta. Using immunoSEQ multiplex PCR, the repertoire was profiled, and TCRdb retains in-frame clones only, with some absent. In the table there are 150,000 to 200,000 clones, 68% of which are singletons. V lost 5 bases to trimming and J lost 9 bases; unmatched junction nucleotides: 9. The CDR3 length is 15 residues. From germline, CDR1 is SGHVS and CDR2 FQNEAQ. This clonotype was sampled from a man aged 25-45 years in good health and CMV-seropositive. Sequenced: PBMCs. The chain joins TRBV7-8 to TRBJ2-1; 11 positions match TRBD2. For the CDR3, the DNA is TGTGCCAGCAGCGCCGGTAGCGGGAGGGCCTTTGAGCAGTTCTTC. It codes for CASSAGSGRAFEQFF.